These T cell receptor beta chains were read from a single sample in a study of shared clonotypes between healthy human individuals. Some clones are missing from TCRdb's copy, which holds only in-frame ones; the method was immunoSEQ multiplex PCR. The table has hundreds of thousands of clones, around 79% seen once; the top ten hold less than 15%. The sample was PBMCs. The receptors were gathered from a woman aged 40 to 50 in good health. Some clones in this sample may be carry-over from other donors' samples. The CDR3 runs from the conserved cysteine through the conserved F or W. The order of the fields is V gene, J gene, clone size, D gene, CDR3 protein, CDR3 DNA. D genes are given only for firm matches. Expanded clones are given a class, and other clones once, few, many or no size at all.

TRBV6-6,TRBJ2-7,NA,TRBD1,CASSYRTGAFYEQYF,TGTGCCAGCAGTTACCGAACAGGGGCCTTCTACGAGCAGTACTTC
TRBV7-2,TRBJ1-1,once,NA,CASSRKGGMNTEAFF,TGTGCCAGCAGCAGGAAGGGGGGGATGAACACTGAAGCTTTCTTT
TRBV7-9,TRBJ2-5,NA,TRBD2,CASSLSPGRGTQYF,TGTGCCAGCAGCTTAAGTCCAGGGAGGGGGACCCAGTACTTC
TRBV19,TRBJ2-3,NA,TRBD2,CASRAGESTDTQYF,TGTGCCAGTAGAGCGGGAGAAAGCACAGATACGCAGTATTTT
TRBV5-8,TRBJ2-2,NA,TRBD2,CASSFHLAGDAGELFF,TGTGCCAGCAGCTTTCATCTAGCGGGAGATGCCGGGGAGCTGTTTTTT
TRBV2,TRBJ1-2,NA,NA,CASGGGGRNYGYTF,TGTGCCAGCGGAGGAGGGGGGCGAAACTATGGCTACACCTTC
TRBV30,TRBJ2-7,NA,NA,CAWARGEGEQYF,TGTGCCTGGGCCAGGGGCGAGGGCGAGCAGTACTTC
TRBV29-1,TRBJ2-7,NA,TRBD2,CSVGGASGSVEQYF,TGCAGCGTTGGAGGGGCCAGCGGGAGCGTTGAGCAGTACTTC
TRBV28,TRBJ2-3,NA,TRBD1,CASSRDRVTDTQYF,TGTGCCAGCAGTCGGGACAGGGTTACAGATACGCAGTATTTT
TRBV28,TRBJ1-5,NA,TRBD1,CASRDIGGHQPQHF,TGTGCCAGCAGGGACATAGGGGGCCATCAGCCCCAGCATTTT
TRBV11-2,TRBJ2-6,NA,NA,CASSLGRANVLTF,TGTGCCAGCAGCTTAGGACGGGCCAACGTCCTGACTTTC
TRBV9,TRBJ2-5,NA,NA,CASSVGGLGETQYF,TGTGCCAGCAGCGTCGGTGGGCTTGGGGAGACCCAGTACTTC
TRBV5-4,TRBJ2-1,few,NA,CASSLGRNEQFF,TGTGCCAGCAGCTTGGGGCGGAATGAGCAGTTCTTC
TRBV27,TRBJ2-3,NA,TRBD2,CASSYGRAGADTQYF,TGTGCCAGCAGTTACGGGAGGGCCGGCGCAGATACGCAGTATTTT
TRBV5-4,TRBJ1-1,NA,NA,CASSNTGLYTEAFF,TGTGCCAGCAGCAATACAGGGTTGTATACTGAAGCTTTCTTT
TRBV29-1,TRBJ2-7,NA,NA,CSVGRSTYEQYF,TGCAGCGTTGGAAGGAGTACCTACGAGCAGTACTTC
TRBV9,TRBJ2-5,NA,TRBD1,CASSAPTGPQETQYF,TGTGCCAGCAGCGCGCCGACAGGGCCCCAAGAGACCCAGTACTTC
TRBV28,TRBJ2-3,NA,TRBD2,CASSSGMRLAGRDTQYF,TGTGCCAGCAGCTCCGGGATGAGACTAGCGGGAAGAGATACGCAGTATTTT
TRBV5-4,TRBJ2-1,NA,TRBD2,CASSRGTSSDEQFF,TGTGCCAGCAGCCGTGGGACTAGCAGCGATGAGCAGTTCTTC
TRBV4-2,TRBJ2-3,NA,NA,CASSQEYRDNTDTQYF,TGTGCCAGCAGCCAAGAGTATAGGGACAACACAGATACGCAGTATTTT
TRBV28,TRBJ1-6,NA,NA,CATHERVNNSPLHF,TGTGCCACCCATGAAAGGGTGAATAATTCACCCCTCCACTTT
TRBV2,TRBJ2-2,NA,TRBD2,CASSHPGLNTGELFF,TGTGCCAGCAGTCACCCGGGACTAAACACCGGGGAGCTGTTTTTT
TRBV7-8,TRBJ2-7,NA,TRBD1,CASSLDRKSYEQYF,TGTGCCAGCAGCCTGGACAGGAAATCCTACGAGCAGTACTTC
TRBV28,TRBJ2-5,NA,TRBD1,CASSRIGTGEETQYF,TGTGCCAGCAGCAGGATCGGGACAGGGGAAGAGACCCAGTACTTC
TRBV18,TRBJ2-7,NA,NA,CASSPPGLTYEQYF,TGTGCCAGCTCACCACCCGGGTTAACCTACGAGCAGTACTTC